This T cell receptor (beta chain) derives from a study of shared clonotypes between healthy human individuals. The study separated CD4+ cells into CD45RA+ naive and CD45RA-negative memory subsets. Sequencing was performed with immunoSEQ multiplex PCR; in TCRdb, only in-frame clones are kept and a portion is missing. The profile shows about 1 million clones, roughly 80% of them singletons. On this clone itself: What it binds is unknown.

General study results and limits: Clonotypes which were not shared had lower generation probabilities than clonotypes that all four donors shared. Researchers found naive subsets generally carried larger estimated richness than memory subsets.

The origin of this receptor is a man between 18 and 29 years old in good health. Material for sequencing was memory CD4+ T cells sorted from blood. Subset defined: CD45RA-negative fraction.

CDR3 residues: CASSRRGSSYEQYF. Written as DNA, the CDR3 is TGCGCCAGCAGCCGGAGGGGTAGCTCCTACGAGCAGTACTTC. This sequence joins TRBV5-1 and TRBJ2-7, with D perhaps TRBD2 (6 bases). Trimming took off 4 bases at V and 0 bases at J, with 11 bases between the two ends. The length of the CDR3 is 14 residues. CDR1 and CDR2 from the germline V gene are SGHRS and YFSETQ.